The entry that follows covers one TCR beta chain sequence. This clone was detected a few times. Its antigen is currently not known. There are no base qualities to consult, and no much larger clone falls within one base. This specimen belongs to a study of beta chain features in type 1 diabetes (dated by TCRdb to between 2018 and 2020). General notes on the study: Mean age, gender distribution, total cell number and subset yield were not different between patients and healthy donors. A total of some 100,000,000 sorted cells were examined across all samples, and the number of cells per subset was strongly correlated with RNA yield. In the study, TCRB repertoires of sorted circulating CD4+ T cell subsets from recently diagnosed type 1 diabetes patients were compared with those of matched healthy donors. Naive and central memory subsets were obtained from all 30 or so donors, but regulatory and stem cell-like memory subsets were isolated from only 8 patients and roughly 8 healthy donors. Paper-wide results and their limitations: PCR may preferentially amplify shorter templates, but because patient and control samples were amplified and corrected together, any resulting skew would affect both groups equally. Because small numbers of individuals were included in the HLA sub-analyses, any influence of HLA type on TCRB rearrangement was left unresolved. Naive, central memory and regulatory TCRB repertoires appeared to be more alike among patients than among healthy donors. Patients with type 1 diabetes made fewer insertions and deleted more nucleotides at VDJ recombination sites, implying thymic rearrangement abnormalities. In all four CD4+ subsets, TCRB CDR3 length was moderately but significantly shorter in type 1 diabetes patients. Because cDNA was sequenced instead of genomic DNA, activated cells with high expression could be over-represented, although the groups did not differ in activation or CD3 levels.

For this chain, trimming is 0 bases at the V end and 3 bases at the J end, and the number of junction bases without a gene match is 3. The CDR3 sequence holds 14 residues, the cysteine and phenylalanine included. Only the CDR3 portion is preserved as DNA: 42 bases, with reading frame beginning at the first base. Via the germline V gene, CDR1 is SGDLS and CDR2 YYNGEE. The High Capacity cDNA Reverse Transcription Kit was used to reverse transcribe all of the isolated RNA, meaning that expressed TCRB transcripts were what got sequenced. Deep immunoSEQ sequencing was applied to naive, central memory and regulatory T cell samples, giving an average of approximately 3.8 million total reads per sample. Sorted cells were lysed in RLT buffer, and RNA was extracted using DNase-treated RNeasy Micro or Mini kits according to cell number. Each cell subset was processed on its own to prevent cross-contamination, while patient and healthy donor samples were processed together. The immunoSEQ multiplex PCR was used to amplify TCRB sequences from cDNA, yielding 87-bp fragments that span the CDR3 region. Amplicons were sequenced on the Illumina HiSeq platform. For the original study's pipeline: Synthetic template baselines were used to correct PCR bias computationally, reads within Hamming distance 2 were collapsed together, and singletons that could not be merged were discarded. Reads were aligned against IMGT to assign V, D and J genes, CDR3 length and insertions or deletions at six rearrangement sites. Clonotype counts were normalized to sorted cell number within each subset before computing true diversity and Gini coefficients with the tcR R package. Repertoire sharing was quantified using the overlap coefficient calculated on TCRB nucleotide sequences. Out-of-frame TCRB sequences from naive cells were analyzed to stand in for the pre-selection repertoire. Held by TCRdb, this immuneACCESS table contains in-frame sequences only and omits some clones. Under half of the omission traces to an unresolved V gene where checked; the cause of the rest is unknown. V and J calls and clone size are given by that table; D and trimming were obtained from the DNA. The sample table records about 270,000 clones; less than 15% of these occur just once. The ten largest clones represent about 0.026% of the sample.

Each donor gave one peripheral blood draw, averaging approximately 120 mL, which was collected into heparinised tubes. Using a panel that included CD45RO, CCR7, CD25, CD127, CD95 and CD27, naive, central memory, regulatory and stem cell-like memory CD4+ T cells were sorted on a BD FACSAria II. All sorted populations exceeded 98% purity. PBMCs were separated immediately by Lymphoprep density gradient centrifugation and were stained directly, without being cultured. So that batch effects would be minimized, each experiment stained and sorted samples in pairs, pairing one healthy donor with one patient.

The clonotype was recovered from a woman in her thirties or forties in good health. The sequencing sample was made of naive CD4+ T cells from blood. The sample's cell subset or site label, in plain terms: true naive CD4+ T cells. The sequence is built from TRBV9 and TRBJ2-7, with TRBD2 matching 7 junction bases. CDR3 reads: CASSVGLAIYEQYF. The nucleotide sequence reads as follows: TGTGCCAGCAGCGTAGGACTAGCTATCTACGAGCAGTACTTC.